The rows below give T cell receptor beta chains drawn from one sample of a study of blood T cell repertoires in COVID-19. Sequencing used immunoSEQ multiplex PCR; TCRdb keeps in-frame clones, though not all of them. The sample contains some 340,000 clones, 90% of which appear only once. Sequencing input: PBMCs or T cells enriched from blood (not recorded which). The source of these receptors is a woman aged 25-40 years who had been exposed to COVID-19. The CDR3 runs from the conserved cysteine through the conserved F or W. A D gene is named only where the DNA matches it firmly. The size of a clone is reported for some rows only, either as once, few or many, or as a class for expanded clones.

V gene	clone size	D gene	J gene	CDR3 DNA	CDR3 protein
TRBV5-5	-	TRBD1	TRBJ2-5	TGTGCCAGCAGCTTGACAGGGGGCGGGGAGACCCAGTACTTC	CASSLTGGGETQYF
TRBV4-2	-	TRBD1	TRBJ2-2	TGTGCCAGCAGCCAGGGGATAGGACAGGGGGCAAACACCGGGGAGCTGTTTTTT	CASSQGIGQGANTGELFF
TRBV19	once	-	TRBJ2-6	TGTGCCAGTATGTCCCTCCCTGGGGCCAACGTCCTGACTTTC	CASMSLPGANVLTF
TRBV20-1	-	-	TRBJ2-3	TGCAGTGCTAGTCCGGGGGGCCCCGTTGCAGATACGCAGTATTTT	CSASPGGPVADTQYF
TRBV12-3/TRBV12-4	few	-	TRBJ2-1	TGTGCCAGCAGCTCGGGGAGGTACAATGAGCAGTTCTTC	CASSSGRYNEQFF
TRBV5-1	-	TRBD1	TRBJ1-3	TGCGCCAGCAGCTTGGGAGGGACAGGCCAGAACACCATATATTTT	CASSLGGTGQNTIYF
TRBV6-5	-	-	TRBJ1-2	TGTGCCAGCAGTAGGGACACTCCTAACTATGGCTACACCTTC	CASSRDTPNYGYTF
TRBV15	-	-	TRBJ2-5	TGTGCCACCAGCATTCAGGGATCGCAAGAGACCCAGTACTTC	CATSIQGSQETQYF
TRBV6-4	-	-	TRBJ1-6	TGTGCCAGCAGTGACTCCTCAGGGTTTGGTTCACCCCTCCACTTT	CASSDSSGFGSPLHF
TRBV18	-	TRBD2	TRBJ2-1	TGTGCCAGCTCACCACTAGAGACTAGCGGTTCCTACAATGAGCAGTTCTTC	CASSPLETSGSYNEQFF
TRBV5-1	-	-	TRBJ1-2	TGCGCCAGCAGCTCCAGACCCCCAAACCCCGGGGGCTACACCTTC	CASSSRPPNPGGYTF
TRBV6-2/TRBV6-3	-	-	TRBJ2-5	TGTGCCAGCAGCCCCGTCGGTTTCCAGTACTTC	CASSPVGFQYF
TRBV6-1	-	-	TRBJ1-2	TGTGCCAGCAGTGAACAGGGGCCCCTCTATGGCTACACCTTC	CASSEQGPLYGYTF
TRBV30	-	-	TRBJ1-5	TGTGCAGCCGGGGTTGGCAATCAGCCCCAGCATTTT	CAAGVGNQPQHF
TRBV7-8	few	-	TRBJ1-1	TGTGCCAGAAACTGGGTGGGCAACACTGAAGCTTTCTTT	CARNWVGNTEAFF
TRBV9	-	-	TRBJ1-3	TGTGCCAGCAGCGTAGAGAGGGTTGGAAACACCATATATTTT	CASSVERVGNTIYF
TRBV19	once	-	TRBJ1-5	TGTGCCAGTAGTGCGCAGGGGAACAGTCAGCCCCAGCATTTT	CASSAQGNSQPQHF
TRBV6-5	-	TRBD1	TRBJ2-7	TGTGCCAGCAGTTACGCGGGACAGGTCACTTACGAGCAGTACTTC	CASSYAGQVTYEQYF
TRBV7-9	-	-	TRBJ1-2	TGTGCCAGCAGCCCTCAGGCCGGTGGCTACACCTTC	CASSPQAGGYTF
TRBV4-1	-	TRBD1	TRBJ1-4	TGCGCCAGCAGTTGGACAGGGGGCAAAATTGAAAAACTGTTTTTT	CASSWTGGKIEKLFF
TRBV5-6	-	-	TRBJ1-2	TGTGCCAGCAGCTTGGTGATCAGCTATGGCTACACCTTC	CASSLVISYGYTF
TRBV12-5	-	-	TRBJ1-1	TGTGCTAGTGCCTGGGGGGATGGGGGCACTGAAGCTTTCTTT	CASAWGDGGTEAFF
TRBV25-1	-	TRBD1	TRBJ1-5	TGTGCCAGCAGTGAATCCAGGGGGGACCAGCCCCAGCATTTT	CASSESRGDQPQHF
TRBV21-1	-	-	TRBJ2-1	TGTGCCAGCAGCAAGGAGGGACGGACCTACAATGAGCAGTTCTTC	CASSKEGRTYNEQFF
TRBV7-2	-	-	TRBJ1-2	TGTGCCAGCAGCCATCCCGACAGAAACTATGGCTACACCTTC	CASSHPDRNYGYTF
TRBV5-8	few	TRBD1	TRBJ2-5	TGTGCCAGCAGCAGGTGGACAGGGGGGACAGAGACCCAGTACTTC	CASSRWTGGTETQYF
TRBV5-4	-	-	TRBJ2-5	TGTGCCAGCAGCCATGGAGGGGAAGAGACCCAGTACTTC	CASSHGGEETQYF
TRBV7-8	once	-	TRBJ1-1	TGTGCCAGCAGCTTAGCGCCAGAGGGTAACCCTGAAGCTTTCTTT	CASSLAPEGNPEAFF
TRBV2	-	TRBD2	TRBJ2-7	TGTGCCAGCTTTGGAACACTTTTGATCGAAGGGACTAGCGGGTACGAGCAGTACTTC	CASFGTLLIEGTSGYEQYF
TRBV2	-	TRBD1	TRBJ1-4	TGTGCCAGCAGTGAACACAGGGGCGGGGAAAAACTGTTTTTT	CASSEHRGGEKLFF
TRBV29-1	-	TRBD1	TRBJ2-3	TGCAGCGTTGAAAAAGCGGGACAGGGGATGGATACGCAGTATTTT	CSVEKAGQGMDTQYF
TRBV27	-	-	TRBJ1-3	TGTGCCAGCAGTTTTGGAGCTGGAAACACCATATATTTT	CASSFGAGNTIYF
TRBV10-3	-	TRBD1	TRBJ2-5	TGTGCCATCAGTGTAGGACAGGGGGACGAGACCCAGTACTTC	CAISVGQGDETQYF
TRBV9	-	-	TRBJ2-5	TGTGCCAGCAGCGTCGCCTCTGAGGGGACCCAGTACTTC	CASSVASEGTQYF
TRBV5-4	-	TRBD1	TRBJ1-1	TGTGCCAGCAGCCCCACAGGACAGGGTGGCACTGAAGCTTTCTTT	CASSPTGQGGTEAFF
TRBV7-2	-	-	TRBJ2-7	TGTGCCAGCAGCTTAGGGGGGGGGCCCGTGCAGTACTTC	CASSLGGGPVQYF
TRBV6-5	-	-	TRBJ1-1	TGTGCCAGCAGTTGGACGACAGAGAACACTGAAGCTTTCTTT	CASSWTTENTEAFF
TRBV20-1	-	TRBD1	TRBJ1-2	TGCAGTGCCAGGGGGCTATATGGCTACACCTTC	CSARGLYGYTF
TRBV4-2	-	TRBD2	TRBJ2-7	TGTGCCAGCAGCCAAGAGGGACTAGGCGAGCAGTACTTC	CASSQEGLGEQYF
TRBV11-2	-	-	TRBJ1-2	TGTGCCAGCAGCTACCGACAGGCCAAACCATCGGGAGGCTACACCTTC	CASSYRQAKPSGGYTF
TRBV28	-	TRBD1	TRBJ1-6	TGTGCCAGCAGTCTCTGGGGACAGGGGGGGAATTCACCCCTCCACTTT	CASSLWGQGGNSPLHF
TRBV6-5	-	-	TRBJ1-2	TGTGCCAGCAGCCTCCGCAGGCCCCTCTACGGCTACACCTTC	CASSLRRPLYGYTF
TRBV7-2	once	-	TRBJ1-1	TGTGCCAGCAGACTACAGGCGCCCGACACTGAAGCTTTCTTT	CASRLQAPDTEAFF
TRBV7-9	-	-	TRBJ1-5	TGTGCCAGCAGCTACGGGGGGCATCAGCCCCAGCATTTT	CASSYGGHQPQHF
TRBV5-1	once	-	TRBJ1-2	TGCGCCAGCAGCTTTAGGGGCGACTATGGCTACACCTTC	CASSFRGDYGYTF
TRBV9	-	-	TRBJ1-2	TGTGCCAGCAGCGTACAAGCAGGGAGTGGGAGGGGCTACACCTTC	CASSVQAGSGRGYTF
TRBV19	-	-	TRBJ1-2	TGTGCCAGTAGTATTGGGCGCCCTGATGGCTACACCTTC	CASSIGRPDGYTF
TRBV29-1	-	-	TRBJ1-2	TGCAGCGTTGACCAGGGAGGCCGGTATGGCTACACCTTC	CSVDQGGRYGYTF
TRBV6-5	-	TRBD1	TRBJ1-3	TGTGCCAGCAGTCGGACAGGGGCCCCTGGAAACACCATATATTTT	CASSRTGAPGNTIYF
TRBV2	-	-	TRBJ1-3	TGTGCCAGCAAGGTTGGAGCGGGAAGCTCTGGAAACACCATATATTTT	CASKVGAGSSGNTIYF
TRBV12-3/TRBV12-4	-	TRBD1	TRBJ1-6	TGTGCCAGCCGGGACAGAATCAATTCACCCCTCCACTTT	CASRDRINSPLHF
TRBV5-1	-	TRBD2	TRBJ2-4	TGCGCCAGCAGCTTGGACGGGATAGCCGGGGGGAAAAGCATTCAGTACTTC	CASSLDGIAGGKSIQYF